This T cell receptor beta chain is drawn from a study of blood T cell repertoires in COVID-19. Study-level information: COVID-19 samples collected from the United States, Italy and Spain covered acute and convalescent phases. T cells, B-cell-depleted T cells, or PBMCs provided the cDNA or gDNA that served as material.

The protocol was immunoSEQ multiplex PCR, while the TCRdb copy is restricted to in-frame clones and leaves out a portion. The sample lists tens of thousands of clones, around 86% occurring once. CDR3 length: 15 residues. Looked up from germline, CDR1 is MDHEN and CDR2 is SYDVKM. The V end was cut by 6 bases, the J end by 4 bases, with 18 bases between. This clone came up a few times. Sample: peripheral blood. This clonotype was obtained from an elderly man with acute or convalescent COVID-19. V is TRBV28 and J is TRBJ1-1; D is possibly TRBD1 (6 bases). The CDR3 coding sequence is TGTGCCAGCAGCCGCTCACAGGGATCTGGCACTGAAGCTTTCTTT. Translated, it gives CASSRSQGSGTEAFF. Drawing the rest from reference TRBV28 and TRBJ1-1, the complete variable domain is DVKVTQSSRYLVKRTGEKVFLECVQDMDHENMFWYRQDPGLGLRLIYFSYDVKMKEKGDIPEGYSVSREKKERFSLILESASTNQTSMYLCASSRSQGSGTEAFFGQGTRLTVV.